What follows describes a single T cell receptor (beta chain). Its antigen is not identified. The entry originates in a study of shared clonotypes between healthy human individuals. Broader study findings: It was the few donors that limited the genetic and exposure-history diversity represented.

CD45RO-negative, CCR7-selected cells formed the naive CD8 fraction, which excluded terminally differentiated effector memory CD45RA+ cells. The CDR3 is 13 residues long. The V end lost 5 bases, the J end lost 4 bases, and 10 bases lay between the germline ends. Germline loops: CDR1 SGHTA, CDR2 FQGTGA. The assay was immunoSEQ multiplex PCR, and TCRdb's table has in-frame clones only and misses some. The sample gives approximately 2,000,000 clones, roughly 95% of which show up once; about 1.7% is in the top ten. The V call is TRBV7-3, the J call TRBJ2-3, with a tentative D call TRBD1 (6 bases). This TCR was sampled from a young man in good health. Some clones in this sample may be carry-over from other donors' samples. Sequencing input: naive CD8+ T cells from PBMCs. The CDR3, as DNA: TGTGCCAGCAGCCGCCAGGGGCCAGATACGCAGTATTTT. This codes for CASSRQGPDTQYF.